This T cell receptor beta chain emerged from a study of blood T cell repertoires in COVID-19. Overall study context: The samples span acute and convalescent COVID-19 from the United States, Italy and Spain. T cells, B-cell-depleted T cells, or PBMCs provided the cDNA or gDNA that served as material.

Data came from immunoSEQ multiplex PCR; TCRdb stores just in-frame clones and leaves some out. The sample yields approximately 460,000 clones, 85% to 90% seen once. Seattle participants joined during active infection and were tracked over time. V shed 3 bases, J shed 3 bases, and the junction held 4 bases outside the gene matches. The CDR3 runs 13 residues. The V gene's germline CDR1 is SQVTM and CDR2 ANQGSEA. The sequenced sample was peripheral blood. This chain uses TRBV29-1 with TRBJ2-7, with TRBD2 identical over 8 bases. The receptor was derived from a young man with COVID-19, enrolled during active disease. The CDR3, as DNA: TGCAGCGTTGACGGGGGGGGGCTCTACGAGCAGTACTTC. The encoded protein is CSVDGGGLYEQYF.